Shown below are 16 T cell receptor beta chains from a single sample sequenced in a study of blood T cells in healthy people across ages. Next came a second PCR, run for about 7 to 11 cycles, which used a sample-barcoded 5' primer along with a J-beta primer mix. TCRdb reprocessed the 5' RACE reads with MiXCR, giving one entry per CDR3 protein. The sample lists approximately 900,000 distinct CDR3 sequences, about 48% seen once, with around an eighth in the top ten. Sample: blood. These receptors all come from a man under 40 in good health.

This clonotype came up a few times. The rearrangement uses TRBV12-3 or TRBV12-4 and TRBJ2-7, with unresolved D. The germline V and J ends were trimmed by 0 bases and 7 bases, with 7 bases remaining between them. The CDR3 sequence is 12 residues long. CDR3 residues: CASSLASQEQYF. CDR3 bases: TGTGCCAGCAGTTTAGCCAGTCAGGAGCAGTACTTC.

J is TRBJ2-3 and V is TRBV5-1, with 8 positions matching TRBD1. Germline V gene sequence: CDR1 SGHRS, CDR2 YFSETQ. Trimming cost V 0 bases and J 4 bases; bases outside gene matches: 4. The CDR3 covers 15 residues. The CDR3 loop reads CASSLASGGPDTQYF. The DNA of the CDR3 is TGCGCCAGCAGCTTGGCGTCAGGGGGCCCAGATACGCAGTATTTT.

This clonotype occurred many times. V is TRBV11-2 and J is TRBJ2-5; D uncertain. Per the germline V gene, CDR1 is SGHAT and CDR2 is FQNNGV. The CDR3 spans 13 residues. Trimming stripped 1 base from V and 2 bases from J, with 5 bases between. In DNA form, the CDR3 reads TGTGCCAGCAGCTTAGGTACTCAAGAGACCCAGTACTTC. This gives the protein CASSLGTQETQYF.

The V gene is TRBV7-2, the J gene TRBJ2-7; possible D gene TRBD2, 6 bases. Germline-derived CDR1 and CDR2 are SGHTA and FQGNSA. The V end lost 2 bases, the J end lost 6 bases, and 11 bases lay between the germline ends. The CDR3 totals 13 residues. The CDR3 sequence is CASSLLRGAEQYF. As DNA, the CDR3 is TGTGCCAGCAGCTTATTGCGCGGGGCCGAGCAGTACTTC.

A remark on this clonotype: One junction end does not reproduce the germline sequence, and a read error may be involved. CDR3 residues: CTSSRGAQETRYF. CDR3 DNA: TGTACCAGCAGCCGGGGGGCTCAAGAGACCCGGTACTTC. The chain employs TRBV7-2 and TRBJ2-5; D perhaps matches TRBD2 (7 bases). The CDR3 loop spans 13 amino acids. Germline-derived CDR1 and CDR2 are SGHTA and FQGNSA.

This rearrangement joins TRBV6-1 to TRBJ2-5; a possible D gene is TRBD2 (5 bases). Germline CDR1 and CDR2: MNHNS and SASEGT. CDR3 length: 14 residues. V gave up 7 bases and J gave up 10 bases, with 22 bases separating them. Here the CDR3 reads CASTAGMRIWGQYF. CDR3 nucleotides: TGTGCCAGCACCGCGGGCATGCGTATTTGGGGCCAGTACTTC.

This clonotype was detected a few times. The CDR3 nucleotides read TGTGCCACGACAGGAGTGGCCAAAAACATTCAGTACTTC. Protein: CATTGVAKNIQYF. The chain uses TRBV30 and TRBJ2-4, with D possibly TRBD1 on 6 matching bases. The V end lost 8 bases, the J end lost 1 base, and 12 bases lay between the germline ends. There are 13 residues in the CDR3. Germline V gene sequence: CDR1 GTSNPN, CDR2 SVGIG (reference sequence).

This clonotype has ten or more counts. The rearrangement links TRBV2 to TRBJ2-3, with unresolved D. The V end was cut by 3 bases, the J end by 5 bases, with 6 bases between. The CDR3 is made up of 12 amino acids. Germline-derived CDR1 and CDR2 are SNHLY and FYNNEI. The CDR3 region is CASSDDRDTQYF. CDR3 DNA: TGTGCCAGCAGTGACGACCGAGATACGCAGTATTTT.

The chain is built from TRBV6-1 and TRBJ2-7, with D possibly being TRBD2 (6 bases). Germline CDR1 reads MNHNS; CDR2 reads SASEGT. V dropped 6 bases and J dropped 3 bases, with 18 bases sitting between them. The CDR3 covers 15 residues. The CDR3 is CASSDEREDSYEQYF. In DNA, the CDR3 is TGTGCCAGCAGCGATGAGAGGGAGGATAGCTACGAGCAGTACTTC.

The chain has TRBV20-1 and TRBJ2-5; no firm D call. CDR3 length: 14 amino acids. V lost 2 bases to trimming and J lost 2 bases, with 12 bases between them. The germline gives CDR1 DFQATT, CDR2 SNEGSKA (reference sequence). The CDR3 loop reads CSARIGLGQETQYF. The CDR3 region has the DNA TGCAGTGCTAGAATAGGGCTTGGTCAAGAGACCCAGTACTTC.

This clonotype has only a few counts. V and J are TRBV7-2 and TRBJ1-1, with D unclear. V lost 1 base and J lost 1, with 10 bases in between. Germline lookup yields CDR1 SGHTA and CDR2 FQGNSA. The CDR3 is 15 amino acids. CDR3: CASSLVSGKNTEAFF. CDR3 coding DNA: TGTGCCAGCAGCTTAGTATCGGGCAAGAACACTGAAGCTTTCTTT.

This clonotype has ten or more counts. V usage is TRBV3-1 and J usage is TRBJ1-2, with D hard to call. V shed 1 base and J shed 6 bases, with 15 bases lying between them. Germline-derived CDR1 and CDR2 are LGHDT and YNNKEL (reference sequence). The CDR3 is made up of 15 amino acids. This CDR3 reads CASSQGSRLGHGYTF. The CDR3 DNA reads TGTGCCAGCAGCCAAGGTTCCAGGCTGGGTCATGGCTACACCTTC.

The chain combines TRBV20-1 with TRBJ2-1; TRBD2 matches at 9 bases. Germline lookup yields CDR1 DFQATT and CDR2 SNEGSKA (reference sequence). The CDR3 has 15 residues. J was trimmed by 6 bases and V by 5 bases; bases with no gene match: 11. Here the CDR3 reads CSAFLLGLASNEQFF. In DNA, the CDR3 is TGCAGTGCTTTCCTCCTGGGACTAGCCAGCAATGAGCAGTTCTTC.

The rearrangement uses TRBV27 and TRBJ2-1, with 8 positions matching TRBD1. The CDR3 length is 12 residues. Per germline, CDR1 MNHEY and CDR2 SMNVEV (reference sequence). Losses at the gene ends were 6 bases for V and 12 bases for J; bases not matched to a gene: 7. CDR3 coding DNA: TGTGCCAGCAGCCTACCGGGACAGGCGCAGTTCTTC. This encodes CASSLPGQAQFF.

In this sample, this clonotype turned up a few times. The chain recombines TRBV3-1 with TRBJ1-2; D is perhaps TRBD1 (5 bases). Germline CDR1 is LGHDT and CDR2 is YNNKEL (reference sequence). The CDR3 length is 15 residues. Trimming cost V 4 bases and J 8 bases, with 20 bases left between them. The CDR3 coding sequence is TGTGCCAGCAGCCCATCCGGGACGTCAACGGGGGGCTACACCTTC. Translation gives CASSPSGTSTGGYTF.

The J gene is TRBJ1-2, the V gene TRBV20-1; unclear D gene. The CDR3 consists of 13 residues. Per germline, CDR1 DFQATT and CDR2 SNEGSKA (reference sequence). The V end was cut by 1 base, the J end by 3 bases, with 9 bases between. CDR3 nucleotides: TGCAGTGCTAGAGCTGGCGCGGACTATGGCTACACCTTC. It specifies CSARAGADYGYTF.